The T cell receptor beta chain under discussion was sequenced for a study of CD8 T cells in ankylosing spondylitis. There are 14 residues in the CDR3. V was pared by 4 bases and J by 6 bases, with 4 bases of the junction left unmatched. Looked up from germline, CDR1 is SGHRS and CDR2 is YFSETQ. Points from the study as a whole: Before this, some motif variants had been reported in reactive arthritis synovial fluid and blood. Matched ankylosing spondylitis synovial fluid reportedly contained a significantly enriched population of disease-linked clones.

TCRdb re-called the 5' RACE reads through MiXCR, storing one row per CDR3 protein. The sample holds under 300,000 distinct CDR3 sequences, 8.6% seen once. This clonotype showed up many times. Its cognate antigen is unknown. This chain joins TRBV5-1 and TRBJ2-2, with 9 nucleotides matching TRBD1. This TCR was recovered from a male donor with ankylosing spondylitis or in good health (not recorded which). Sequenced sample: blood, either unsorted or a sorted T cell fraction (not recorded which). CDR3 in amino acids: CASSARQGAGELFF. The DNA of the CDR3 is TGCGCCAGCAGCGCCAGACAGGGGGCCGGGGAGCTGTTTTTT. The whole variable domain, remainder taken from reference TRBV5-1 and TRBJ2-2, is KAGVTQTPRYLIKTRGQQVTLSCSPISGHRSVSWYQQTPGQGLQFLFEYFSETQRNKGNFPGRFSGRQFSNSRSEMNVSTLELGDSALYLCASSARQGAGELFFGEGSRLTVL.